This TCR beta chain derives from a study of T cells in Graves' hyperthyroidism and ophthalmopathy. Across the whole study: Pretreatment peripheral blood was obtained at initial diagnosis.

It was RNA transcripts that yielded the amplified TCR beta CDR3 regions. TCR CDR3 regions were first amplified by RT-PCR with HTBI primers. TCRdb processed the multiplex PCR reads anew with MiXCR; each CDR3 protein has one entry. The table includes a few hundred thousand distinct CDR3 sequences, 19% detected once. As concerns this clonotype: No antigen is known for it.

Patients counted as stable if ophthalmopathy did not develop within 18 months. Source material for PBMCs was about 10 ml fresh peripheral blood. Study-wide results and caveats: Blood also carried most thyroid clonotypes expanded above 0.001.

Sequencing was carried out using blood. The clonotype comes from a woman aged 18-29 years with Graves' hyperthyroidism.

CDR3 in amino acids: CASQTRVLYEQYF. CDR3 coding DNA: TGTGCCAGCCAAACCCGCGTTCTCTACGAGCAGTACTTC. The chain is built from TRBV6-1 and TRBJ2-7; D remains ambiguous. The V end lost 8 bases, the J end lost 3 bases, and 14 bases lay between the germline ends. This CDR3 comprises 13 residues. In germline, CDR1 is MNHNS, CDR2 SASEGT.